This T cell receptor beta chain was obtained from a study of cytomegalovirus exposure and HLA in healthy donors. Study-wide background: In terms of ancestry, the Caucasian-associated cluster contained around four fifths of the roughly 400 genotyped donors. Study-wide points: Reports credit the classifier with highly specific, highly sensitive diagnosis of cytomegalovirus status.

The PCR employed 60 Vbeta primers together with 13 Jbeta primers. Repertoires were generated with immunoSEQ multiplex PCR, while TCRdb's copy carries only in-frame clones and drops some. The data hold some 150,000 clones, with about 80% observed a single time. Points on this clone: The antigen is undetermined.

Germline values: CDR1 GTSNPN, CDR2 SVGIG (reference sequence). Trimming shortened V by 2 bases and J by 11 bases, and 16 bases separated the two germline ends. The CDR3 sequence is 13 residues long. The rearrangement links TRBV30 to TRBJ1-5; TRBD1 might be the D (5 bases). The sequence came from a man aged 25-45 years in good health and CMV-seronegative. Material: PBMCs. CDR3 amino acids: CAWSLGASLAQHF. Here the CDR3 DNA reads TGTGCCTGGAGTCTAGGGGCCTCTTTGGCCCAGCATTTT.